The 9 T cell receptor beta chains reported below all come from one sample, sequenced in a study of metastatic and nonmetastatic thyroid tumors. Each patient went into thyroid surgery without having received any treatment. TCRdb ran MiXCR on the PCR reads. The sample lists 49,000 or so clones; 20% to 25% were seen once. The sequencing input was blood. Every receptor here comes from a male donor with papillary thyroid cancer or a benign thyroid nodule (not recorded which). Some clones in this sample may be carry-over from other donors' samples.

This clone was seen repeatedly, ten times or more. V gene TRBV24-1 combines with J gene TRBJ2-1; 14 bases are a match to TRBD2. Looked up from germline, CDR1 is KGHDR and CDR2 is SFDVKD. This CDR3 has 18 amino acids. Trimming took 6 bases from V and 6 from J; bases not matched to a gene: 12. The CDR3 protein is CATSRGTSGSRVGNEQFF. The CDR3 DNA reads TGTGCCACCAGTCGAGGGACTAGCGGGAGCAGGGTAGGCAATGAGCAGTTCTTC.

CDR3 loop: CAWSPGQSGEAFF. In DNA form, the CDR3 reads TGTGCCTGGAGTCCAGGACAGTCGGGAGAAGCTTTCTTT. The chain recombines TRBV30 with TRBJ1-1; tentatively, D is TRBD1 (6 bases). Germline assignment: CDR1 GTSNPN and CDR2 SVGIG (reference sequence). There are 13 residues in the CDR3. With 2 bases removed from V and 8 bases from J, the gap between germline ends came to 15 bases. The full variable domain, completed using reference TRBV30 and TRBJ1-1, is SQTIHQWPATLVQPVGSPLSLECTVEGTSNPNLYWYRQAAGRGLQLLFYSVGIGQISSEVPQNLSASRPQDRQFILSSKKLLLSDSGFYLCAWSPGQSGEAFFGQGTRLTVV.

The chain carries TRBV20-1 and TRBJ2-7, with 9 bases identical to TRBD2. V lost 4 bases, J lost 7 bases, and 8 bases stayed unmatched. This CDR3 region has 13 residues. Germline lookup yields CDR1 DFQATT and CDR2 SNEGSKA (reference sequence). The CDR3 loop is CSAKEGLAREQYV. DNA of the CDR3: TGCAGTGCTAAAGAGGGACTAGCACGTGAGCAGTACGTC.

There are many counts of this clone. The chain is built from TRBV3-1 and TRBJ1-3, with TRBD1 identical over 10 bases. The CDR3 is 17 residues long. Trimming took 5 bases from V and 0 from J; bases not matched to a gene: 7. Germline CDR1 is LGHDT and CDR2 is YNNKEL (reference sequence). CDR3 DNA sequence: TGTGCCAGCAGCGGCCGGGACAGGGGATTCTCTGGAAACACCATATATTTT. Amino acid sequence: CASSGRDRGFSGNTIYF.

The V and J genes are TRBV6-4 and TRBJ2-7; possible D gene TRBD1, 6 bases. Trimming stripped 5 bases from V and 7 bases from J, with 21 bases between. Germline V CDR1 and CDR2: MRHNA, SNTAGT. The CDR3 contains 15 residues. In DNA, the CDR3 is TGTGCCAGCAGTTCCCAGACAGGCGTTTCTAAAGAGCAGTACTTC. Translation: CASSSQTGVSKEQYF.

The V and J genes are TRBV15 and TRBJ1-2; D is uncertain. Germline assignment: CDR1 LNHNV and CDR2 YYDKDF (reference sequence). The CDR3 spans 14 residues. Trimming stripped 3 bases from V and 3 bases from J, with 11 bases between. In nucleotides, the CDR3 is TGTGCCACCAGCAGCCTGCGCAGCTACTATGGCTACACCTTC. The encoded protein is CATSSLRSYYGYTF.

This clone was recorded many times. The chain joins TRBV27 to TRBJ1-5; maybe TRBD1 (5 bases). CDR3 length equals 13 residues. From germline, CDR1 is MNHEY and CDR2 SMNVEV (reference sequence). V lost 2 bases and J lost 9, with 11 bases in between. CDR3 coding DNA: TGTGCCAGCAGTTTAGGGGGGACGGGGCCCCAGCATTTT. This translates into CASSLGGTGPQHF.

This clone has ten or more counts. The chain carries TRBV25-1 and TRBJ1-5, with TRBD1 as a possible D gene (5 bases). Trimming left V 1 base short and J 1 base short, with 11 bases between. Germline CDR1 reads MGHDK; CDR2 reads SYGVNS. CDR3 size: 16 residues. CDR3 residues: CASSESQGGSNQPQHF. For the CDR3, the DNA is TGTGCCAGCAGTGAATCTCAGGGTGGAAGCAATCAGCCCCAGCATTTT. Together with reference TRBV25-1 and TRBJ1-5, the CDR3 gives the full variable domain: EADIYQTPRYLVIGTGKKITLECSQTMGHDKMYWYQQDPGMELHLIHYSYGVNSTEKGDLSSESTVSRIRTEHFPLTLESARPSHTSQYLCASSESQGGSNQPQHFGDGTRLSIL.

Sample share makes this clone medium-sized. J is TRBJ2-7 and V is TRBV19; 10 positions match TRBD1. CDR3 length: 14 residues. Germline-derived CDR1 and CDR2 are LNHDA and SQIVND (reference sequence). V lost 5 bases, J lost 2 bases, and 3 bases stayed unmatched. The DNA of the CDR3 is TGTGCCAGTAGTGACGGACAGGGGGCCTACGAGCAGTACTTC. Protein sequence: CASSDGQGAYEQYF.